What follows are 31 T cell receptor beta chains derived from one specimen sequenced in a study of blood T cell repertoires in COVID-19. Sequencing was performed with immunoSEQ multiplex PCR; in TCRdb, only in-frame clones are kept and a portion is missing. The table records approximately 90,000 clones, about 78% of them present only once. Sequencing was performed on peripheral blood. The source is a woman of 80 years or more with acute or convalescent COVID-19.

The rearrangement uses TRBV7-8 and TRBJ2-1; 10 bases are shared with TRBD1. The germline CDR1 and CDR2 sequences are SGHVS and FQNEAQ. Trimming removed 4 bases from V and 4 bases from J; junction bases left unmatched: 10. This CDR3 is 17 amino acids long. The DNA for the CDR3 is TGTGCCAGCAGCTCCCTAACCGGGACAGGGGCGTACAATGAGCAGTTCTTC. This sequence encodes CASSSLTGTGAYNEQFF. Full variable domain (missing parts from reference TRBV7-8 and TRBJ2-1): GAGVSQSPRYKVAKRGQDVALRCDPISGHVSLFWYQQALGQGPEFLTYFQNEAQLDKSGLPSDRFFAERPEGSVSTLKIQRTQQEDSAVYLCASSSLTGTGAYNEQFFGPGTRLTVL.

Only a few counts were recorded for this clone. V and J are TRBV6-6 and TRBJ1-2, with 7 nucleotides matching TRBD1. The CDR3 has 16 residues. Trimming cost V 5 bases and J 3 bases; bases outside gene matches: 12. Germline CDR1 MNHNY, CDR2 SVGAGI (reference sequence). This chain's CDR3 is CASSRQGKSSDYGYTF. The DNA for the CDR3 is TGTGCCAGCAGTCGACAGGGAAAGTCATCGGACTATGGCTACACCTTC.

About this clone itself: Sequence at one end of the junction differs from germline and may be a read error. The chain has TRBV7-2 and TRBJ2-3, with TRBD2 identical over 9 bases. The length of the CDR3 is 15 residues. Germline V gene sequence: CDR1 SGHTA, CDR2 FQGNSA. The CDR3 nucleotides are TGTGCCAGCAGCCTAGCCAGCGGGGGGTGGGATACGCAGTATTTT. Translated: CASSLASGGWDTQYF. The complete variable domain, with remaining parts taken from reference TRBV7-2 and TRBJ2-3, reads GAGVSQSPSNKVTEKGKDVELRCDPISGHTALYWYRQSLGQGLEFLIYFQGNSAPDKSGLPSDRFSAERTGGSVSTLTIQRTQQEDSAVYLCASSLASGGWDTQYFGPGTRLTVL.

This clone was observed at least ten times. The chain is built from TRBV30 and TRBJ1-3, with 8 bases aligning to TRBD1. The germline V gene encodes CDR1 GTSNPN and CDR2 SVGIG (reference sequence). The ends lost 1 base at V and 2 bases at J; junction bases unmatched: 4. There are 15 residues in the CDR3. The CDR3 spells CAWSADRAAGNTIYF. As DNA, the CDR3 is TGTGCCTGGAGTGCGGACAGGGCGGCTGGAAACACCATATATTTT.

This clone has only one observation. The CDR3 coding sequence is TGTGCCAGCAGTCAGTTTGGGTTCCGGGACAGGGGGTCCCCGTCCTACAATGAGCAGTTCTTC. Its protein is CASSQFGFRDRGSPSYNEQFF. The chain joins TRBV27 to TRBJ2-1; 11 nucleotides align to TRBD1. After removal of 5 bases from V and 1 base from J, the junction contained 19 bases not matched to a gene. The CDR3 loop spans 21 amino acids. Germline values: CDR1 MNHEY, CDR2 SMNVEV (reference sequence).

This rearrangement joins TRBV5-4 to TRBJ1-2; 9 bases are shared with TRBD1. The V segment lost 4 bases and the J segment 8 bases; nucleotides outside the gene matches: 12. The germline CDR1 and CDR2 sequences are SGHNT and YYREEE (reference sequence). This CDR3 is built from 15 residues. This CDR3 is CASSPPQQGAGGYTF. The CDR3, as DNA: TGTGCCAGCAGCCCACCTCAACAGGGGGCGGGGGGCTACACCTTC.

This CDR3 is CASSPGGTGWGEGYTF. The CDR3 DNA sequence: TGTGCCAGCAGCCCTGGGGGGACAGGGTGGGGTGAAGGCTACACCTTC. The chain combines TRBV7-2 with TRBJ1-2; 9 positions match TRBD1. V lost 5 bases to trimming and J lost 8 bases; unmatched junction nucleotides: 15. This CDR3 has 16 amino acids. Germline CDR1 is SGHTA and CDR2 is FQGNSA.

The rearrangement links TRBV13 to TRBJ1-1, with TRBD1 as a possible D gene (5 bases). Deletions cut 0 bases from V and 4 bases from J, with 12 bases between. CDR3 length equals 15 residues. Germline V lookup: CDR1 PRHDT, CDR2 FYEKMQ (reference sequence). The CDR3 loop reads CASSLGWGRGTEAFF. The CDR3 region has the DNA TGTGCCAGCAGCTTAGGTTGGGGTAGGGGCACTGAAGCTTTCTTT.

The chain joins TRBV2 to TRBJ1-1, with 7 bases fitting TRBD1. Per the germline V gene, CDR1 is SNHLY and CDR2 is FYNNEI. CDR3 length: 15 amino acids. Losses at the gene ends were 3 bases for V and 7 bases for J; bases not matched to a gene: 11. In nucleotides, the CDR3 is TGTGCCAGCAGTGACCGCTTACCGGGACAGTATGAAGCTTTCTTT. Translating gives CASSDRLPGQYEAFF.

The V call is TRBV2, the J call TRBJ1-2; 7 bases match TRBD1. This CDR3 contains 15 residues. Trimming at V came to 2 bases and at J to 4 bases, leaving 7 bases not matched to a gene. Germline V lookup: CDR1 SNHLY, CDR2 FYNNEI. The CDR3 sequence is CASSERQGGVYGYTF. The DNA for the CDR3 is TGTGCCAGCAGTGAACGGCAGGGGGGAGTCTATGGCTACACCTTC.

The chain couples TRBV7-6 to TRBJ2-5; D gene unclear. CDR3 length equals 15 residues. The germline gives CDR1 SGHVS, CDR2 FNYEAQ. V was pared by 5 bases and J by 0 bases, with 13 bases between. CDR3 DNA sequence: TGTGCCAGCAGCCCCGGCGGATTGTACCAAGAGACCCAGTACTTC. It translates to CASSPGGLYQETQYF. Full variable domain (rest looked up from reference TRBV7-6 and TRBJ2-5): GAGVSQSPRYKVTKRGQDVALRCDPISGHVSLYWYRQALGQGPEFLTYFNYEAQQDKSGLPNDRFSAERPEGSISTLTIQRTEQRDSAMYRCASSPGGLYQETQYFGPGTRLLVL.

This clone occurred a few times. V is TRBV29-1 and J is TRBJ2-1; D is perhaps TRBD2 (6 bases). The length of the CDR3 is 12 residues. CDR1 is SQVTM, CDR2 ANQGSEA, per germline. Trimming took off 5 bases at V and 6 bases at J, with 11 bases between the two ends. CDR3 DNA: TGCAGCGTTCGGGACTTCCTCAATGAGCAGTTCTTC. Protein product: CSVRDFLNEQFF.

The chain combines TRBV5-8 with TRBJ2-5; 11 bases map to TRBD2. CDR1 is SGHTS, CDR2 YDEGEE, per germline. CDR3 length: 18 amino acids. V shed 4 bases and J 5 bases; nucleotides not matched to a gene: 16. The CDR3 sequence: CASSPGGTSGLHGETQYF. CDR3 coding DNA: TGTGCCAGCAGCCCTGGCGGGACTAGCGGTCTTCACGGGGAGACCCAGTACTTC.

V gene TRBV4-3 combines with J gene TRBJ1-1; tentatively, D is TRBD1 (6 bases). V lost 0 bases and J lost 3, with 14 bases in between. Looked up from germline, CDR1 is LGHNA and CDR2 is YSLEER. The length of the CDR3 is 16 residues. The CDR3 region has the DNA TGCGCCAGCAGCCAAGATCGGGGGGGCGCGGACACTGAAGCTTTCTTT. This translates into CASSQDRGGADTEAFF.

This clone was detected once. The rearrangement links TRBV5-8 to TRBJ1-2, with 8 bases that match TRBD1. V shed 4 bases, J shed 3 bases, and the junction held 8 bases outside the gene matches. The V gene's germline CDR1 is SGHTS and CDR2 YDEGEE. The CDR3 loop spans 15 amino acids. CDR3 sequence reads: CASSPRTGYYYGYTF. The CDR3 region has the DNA TGTGCCAGCAGCCCACGGACAGGGTATTACTATGGCTACACCTTC.

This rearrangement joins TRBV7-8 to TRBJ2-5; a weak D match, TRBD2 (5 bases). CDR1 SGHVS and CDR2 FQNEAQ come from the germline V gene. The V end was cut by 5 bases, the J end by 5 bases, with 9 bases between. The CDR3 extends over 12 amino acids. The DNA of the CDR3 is TGTGCCAGCAGCCACCCGGGGGAGACCCAGTACTTC. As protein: CASSHPGETQYF.

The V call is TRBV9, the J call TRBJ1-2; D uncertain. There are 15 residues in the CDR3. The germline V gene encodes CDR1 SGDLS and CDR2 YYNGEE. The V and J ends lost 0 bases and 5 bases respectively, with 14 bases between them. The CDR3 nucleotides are TGTGCCAGCAGCGTAGACGAGCTAAACCCATATGGCTACACCTTC. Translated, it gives CASSVDELNPYGYTF.

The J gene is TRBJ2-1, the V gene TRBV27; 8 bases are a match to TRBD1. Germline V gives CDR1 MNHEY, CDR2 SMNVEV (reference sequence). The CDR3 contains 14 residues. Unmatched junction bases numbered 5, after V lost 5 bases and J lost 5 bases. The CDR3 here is CASSPRTGNNEQFF. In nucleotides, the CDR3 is TGTGCCAGCAGTCCCCGGACAGGGAACAATGAGCAGTTCTTC.

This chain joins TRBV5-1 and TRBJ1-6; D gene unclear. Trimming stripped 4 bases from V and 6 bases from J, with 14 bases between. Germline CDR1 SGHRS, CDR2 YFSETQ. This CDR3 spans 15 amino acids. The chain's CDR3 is CASSRLVATNSPLHF. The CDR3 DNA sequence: TGCGCCAGCAGCCGTTTGGTAGCGACTAATTCACCCCTCCACTTT.

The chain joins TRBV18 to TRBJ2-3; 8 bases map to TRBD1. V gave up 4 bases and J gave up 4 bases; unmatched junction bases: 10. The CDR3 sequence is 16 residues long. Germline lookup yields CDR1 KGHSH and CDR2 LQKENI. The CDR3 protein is CASSQGQGVSPDTQYF. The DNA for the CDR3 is TGTGCCAGCTCACAAGGACAGGGTGTTTCCCCAGATACGCAGTATTTT.

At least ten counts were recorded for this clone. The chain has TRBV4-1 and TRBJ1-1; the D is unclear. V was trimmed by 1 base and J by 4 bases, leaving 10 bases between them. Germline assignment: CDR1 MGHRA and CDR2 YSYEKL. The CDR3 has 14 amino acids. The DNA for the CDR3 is TGCGCCAGCAGCCAAGTCAGTCTTTCCACTGAAGCTTTCTTT. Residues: CASSQVSLSTEAFF.

CDR3 protein: CASSLRRGGRDTQYF. Written as DNA, the CDR3 is TGTGCCAGCAGCTTAAGACGGGGGGGCAGAGATACGCAGTATTTT. V gene TRBV7-2 combines with J gene TRBJ2-3, with 8 bases fitting TRBD2. Trimming at V came to 2 bases and at J to 5 bases, leaving 6 bases not matched to a gene. The V gene's germline CDR1 is SGHTA and CDR2 FQGNSA. This CDR3 is 15 amino acids long.

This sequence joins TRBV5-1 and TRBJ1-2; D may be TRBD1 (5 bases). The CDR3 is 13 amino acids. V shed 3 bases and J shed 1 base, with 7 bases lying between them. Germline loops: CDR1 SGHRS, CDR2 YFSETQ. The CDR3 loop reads CASSSGFNYGYTF. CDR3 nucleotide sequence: TGCGCCAGCAGCTCAGGGTTTAACTATGGCTACACCTTC.

CDR3 DNA sequence: TGTGCCAGCAGCTCAGGGGGAATCAATCAGCCCCAGCATTTT. Translation: CASSSGGINQPQHF. The chain recombines TRBV7-9 with TRBJ1-5, with 7 bases identical to TRBD1. CDR1 is SEHNR and CDR2 is FQNEAQ in the germline V gene (reference sequence). CDR3 size: 14 residues. V was pared by 4 bases and J by 3 bases, with 3 bases of the junction left unmatched.

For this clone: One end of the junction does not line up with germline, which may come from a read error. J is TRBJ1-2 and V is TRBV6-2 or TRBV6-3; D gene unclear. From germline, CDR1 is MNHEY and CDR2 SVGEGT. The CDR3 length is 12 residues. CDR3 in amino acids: CASSRPNYGYTF. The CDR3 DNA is TGTGCCAGCAGTCGACCGAACTACGGCTACACCTTC.

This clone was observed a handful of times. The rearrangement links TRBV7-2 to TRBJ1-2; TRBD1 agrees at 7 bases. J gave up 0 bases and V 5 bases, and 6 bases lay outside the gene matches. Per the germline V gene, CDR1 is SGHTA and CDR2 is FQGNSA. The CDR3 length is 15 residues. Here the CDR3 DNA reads TGTGCCAGCAGCCAAGGACAGGCCCCTAACTATGGCTACACCTTC. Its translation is CASSQGQAPNYGYTF.

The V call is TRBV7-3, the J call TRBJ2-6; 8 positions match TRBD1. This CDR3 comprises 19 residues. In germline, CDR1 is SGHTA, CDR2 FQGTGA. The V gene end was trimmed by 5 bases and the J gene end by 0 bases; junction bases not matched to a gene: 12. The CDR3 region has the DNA TGTGCCAGCAGCCTACCGCCGGGACAGGAACGCTCTGGGGCCAACGTCCTGACTTTC. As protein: CASSLPPGQERSGANVLTF. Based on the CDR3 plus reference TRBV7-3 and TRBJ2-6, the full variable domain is GAGVSQTPSNKVTEKGKYVELRCDPISGHTALYWYRQSLGQGPEFLIYFQGTGAADDSGLPNDRFFAVRPEGSVSTLKIQRTERGDSAVYLCASSLPPGQERSGANVLTFGAGSRLTVL.

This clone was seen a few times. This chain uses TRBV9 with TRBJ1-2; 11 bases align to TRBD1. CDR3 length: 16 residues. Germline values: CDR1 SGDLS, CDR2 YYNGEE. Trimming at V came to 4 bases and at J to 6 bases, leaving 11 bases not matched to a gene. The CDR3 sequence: CASSIIGRDRGDGYTF. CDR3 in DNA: TGTGCCAGCAGCATCATTGGCCGGGACAGGGGGGATGGCTACACCTTC.

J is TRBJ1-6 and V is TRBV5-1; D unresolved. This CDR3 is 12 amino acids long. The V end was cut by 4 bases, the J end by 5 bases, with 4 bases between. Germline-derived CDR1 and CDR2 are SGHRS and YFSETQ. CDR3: CASSRDNSPLHF. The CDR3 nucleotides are TGCGCCAGCAGCCGGGATAATTCACCCCTCCACTTT.

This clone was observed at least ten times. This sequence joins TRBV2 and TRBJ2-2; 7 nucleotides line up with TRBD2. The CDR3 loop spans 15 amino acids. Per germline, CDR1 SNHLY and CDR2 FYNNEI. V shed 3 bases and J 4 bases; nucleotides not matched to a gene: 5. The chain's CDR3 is CASSDGGSGTGELFF. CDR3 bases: TGTGCCAGCAGTGACGGGGGGTCGGGCACCGGGGAGCTGTTTTTT.

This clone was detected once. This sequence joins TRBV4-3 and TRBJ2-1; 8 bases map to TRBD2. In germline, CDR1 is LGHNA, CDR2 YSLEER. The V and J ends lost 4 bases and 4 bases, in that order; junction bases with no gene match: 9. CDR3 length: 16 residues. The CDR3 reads CASSPHPGGGYNEQFF. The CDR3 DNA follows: TGCGCCAGCAGCCCTCACCCGGGGGGGGGATACAATGAGCAGTTCTTC.